Listed below are T cell receptor beta chains from one sample, sequenced in a study of vaccination and CD4 T cells after COVID-19. Which antigens these TCRs recognize remains unknown. TCRdb redid the calling of the PCR reads with MiXCR, one entry per CDR3 protein. The table lists approximately 13,000 distinct CDR3 sequences, approximately 75% of them singletons. Material: CD4+ T cells from blood, cultured in vitro. The source of these receptors is a human donor who had recovered from COVID-19. CDR3s leave out the opening cysteine and the closing phenylalanine or tryptophan.

v_call cdr3_aa
TRBV11-2 ASSSAGTGHYNEQF
TRBV15 ATSLNPPGNEKLF
TRBV6-1 ASRDRTSGANVLT
TRBV7-9 ASTGTSGLNTGELF
TRBV21-1 ASSKGWAPGGDQPQH
TRBV28 ASSLGPGVRWGEAF
TRBV20-1 SALAGGSFQETQY
TRBV7-9 ASSLLTDSNYGYT
TRBV7-6 AVRDSNSNQPQH
TRBV9 ASSVAPQGNSPLH
TRBV20-1 SAPWTVGTHYEQY
TRBV7-2 VSSSDSQPQH
TRBV4-3 ASSQLTGEVEAF
TRBV28 ASSPGLGNQSASGANVLT
TRBV19 ASRGEVSYEQY
TRBV10-1 ASSEASGRASPGNEQL
TRBV20-1 SGSPAGRLVEQF
TRBV20-1 SASPGTGRDNEQF
TRBV19 ASRVVGQETQY
TRBV20-1 SARDSATQY
TRBV28 ASSRTSGRAVPPDTQY
TRBV7-2 ASSLVDSLNTEAF
TRBV19 ASSITVYSNQPQH
TRBV15 ATSRERLAPNNEQF
TRBV6-1 ASTSGYGYT
TRBV19 ASRRRVTSAYT
TRBV20-1 SAHSDLALTKNIQY
TRBV5-4 ASSSTGTSGYEQY
TRBV20-1 SAESTGLRGYT
TRBV10-1 ASSAAGEMNTEAF
TRBV7-9 ASPVGLAGGTGELF
TRBV19 ASSRRQRTDTQY
TRBV7-9 ASSPAGTNTEAF
TRBV28 ASSPGTSGTYEQY
TRBV11-2 ASSLGGQGAHQPQH
TRBV20-1 SAREGQGRLGGYT
TRBV6-1 ASGRAGNQPQH
TRBV20-1 SARGPLTTEAF
TRBV10-1 ASSEGLGHEQY
TRBV20-1 SAREGNEQF
TRBV27 ASSLMASSYNSPLH
TRBV18 ASSPTGGNQPQH
TRBV7-2 ASSLWTGGGTEAF
TRBV19 AISKGETSFYNEQF
TRBV19 ASRDRRKDTQY
TRBV20-1 SARVWGDSMSSYNSPLH
TRBV20-1 SARVPWGEKLF
TRBV15 ATSRELQGIIGGYT